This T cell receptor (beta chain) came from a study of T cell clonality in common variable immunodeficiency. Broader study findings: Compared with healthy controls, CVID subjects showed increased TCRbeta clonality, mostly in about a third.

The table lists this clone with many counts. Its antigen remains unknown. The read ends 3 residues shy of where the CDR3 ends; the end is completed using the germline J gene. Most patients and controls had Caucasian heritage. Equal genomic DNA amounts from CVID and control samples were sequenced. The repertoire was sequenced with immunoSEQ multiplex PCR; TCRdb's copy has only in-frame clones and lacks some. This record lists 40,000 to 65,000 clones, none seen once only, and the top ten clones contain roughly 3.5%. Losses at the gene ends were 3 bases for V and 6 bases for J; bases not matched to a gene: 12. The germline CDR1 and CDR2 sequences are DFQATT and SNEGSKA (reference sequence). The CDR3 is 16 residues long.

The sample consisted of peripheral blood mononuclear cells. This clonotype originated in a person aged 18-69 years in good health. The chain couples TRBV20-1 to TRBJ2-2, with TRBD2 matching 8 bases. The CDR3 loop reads CSARVTPGLVPGELFF. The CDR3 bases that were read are TGCAGTGCTAGGGTTACACCGGGACTAGTCCCCGGGGAG.